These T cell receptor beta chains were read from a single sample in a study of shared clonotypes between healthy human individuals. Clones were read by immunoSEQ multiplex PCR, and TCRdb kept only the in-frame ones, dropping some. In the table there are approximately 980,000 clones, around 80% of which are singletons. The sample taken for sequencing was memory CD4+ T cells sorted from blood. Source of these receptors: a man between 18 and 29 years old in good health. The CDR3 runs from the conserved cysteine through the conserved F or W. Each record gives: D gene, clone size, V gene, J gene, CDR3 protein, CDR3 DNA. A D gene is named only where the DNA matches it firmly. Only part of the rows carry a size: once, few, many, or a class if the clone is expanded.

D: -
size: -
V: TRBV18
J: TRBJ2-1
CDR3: CASSPPFRNEQFF
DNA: TGTGCCAGCTCACCACCCTTCAGGAATGAGCAGTTCTTC

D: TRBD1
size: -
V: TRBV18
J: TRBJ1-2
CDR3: CASSPTQGAAGYTF
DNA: TGTGCCAGCTCGCCGACACAGGGGGCGGCTGGCTACACCTTC

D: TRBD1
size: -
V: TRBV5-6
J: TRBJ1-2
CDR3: CASSLDSAGGYGYTF
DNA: TGTGCCAGCAGCTTGGATTCGGCAGGGGGCTATGGCTACACCTTC

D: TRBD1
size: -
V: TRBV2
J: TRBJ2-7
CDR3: CASRQYDRGQSYEQYF
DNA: TGTGCCAGCAGACAATATGACAGGGGGCAGTCCTACGAGCAGTACTTC

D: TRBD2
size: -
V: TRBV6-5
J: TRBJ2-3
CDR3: CASSYEAGGRTDTQYF
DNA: TGTGCCAGCAGTTACGAGGCGGGAGGTCGCACAGATACGCAGTATTTT

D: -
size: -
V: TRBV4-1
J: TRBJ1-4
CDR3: CASSQEGTRASGKLFF
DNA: TGCGCCAGCAGCCAAGAGGGGACCAGGGCTAGCGGAAAACTGTTTTTT

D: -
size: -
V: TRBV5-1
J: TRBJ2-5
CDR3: CASGWNPAAETQYF
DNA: TGCGCCAGCGGCTGGAACCCAGCAGCAGAGACCCAGTACTTC

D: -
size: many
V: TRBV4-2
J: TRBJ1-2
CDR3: CASSQVEGTIGNYGYTF
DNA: TGTGCCAGCAGCCAAGTAGAGGGAACGATTGGTAACTATGGCTACACCTTC

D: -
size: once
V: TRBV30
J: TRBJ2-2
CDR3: CAWSVRGPPGELFF
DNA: TGTGCCTGGAGTGTAAGGGGACCCCCCGGGGAGCTGTTTTTT

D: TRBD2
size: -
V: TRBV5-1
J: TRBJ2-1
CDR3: CASSVQAGGQNEQFF
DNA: TGCGCCAGCTCTGTCCAGGCGGGGGGGCAGAATGAGCAGTTCTTC

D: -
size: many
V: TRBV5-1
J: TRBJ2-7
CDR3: CASSLAPGNYEQYF
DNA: TGCGCCAGCAGCTTGGCGCCTGGGAACTACGAGCAGTACTTC

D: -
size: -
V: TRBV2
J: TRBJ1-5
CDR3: CASKFTGYNQPQHF
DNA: TGTGCCAGCAAATTTACAGGGTACAATCAGCCCCAGCATTTT

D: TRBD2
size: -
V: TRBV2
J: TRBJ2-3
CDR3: CASSRLAGVPTDTQYF
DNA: TGTGCCAGCAGTAGACTAGCGGGAGTGCCCACAGATACGCAGTATTTT

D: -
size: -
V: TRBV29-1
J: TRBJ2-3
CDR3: CSLGTPDTQYF
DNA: TGCAGCCTTGGGACACCAGATACGCAGTATTTT

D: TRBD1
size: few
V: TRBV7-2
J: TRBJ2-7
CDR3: CASGILPGQGAGEQYF
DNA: TGTGCCAGCGGGATTTTACCGGGACAGGGGGCGGGGGAGCAGTACTTC

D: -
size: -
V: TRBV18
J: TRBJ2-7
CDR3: CASSPQGTSGDEQYF
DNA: TGTGCCAGCTCACCTCAGGGAACCTCGGGGGACGAGCAGTACTTC

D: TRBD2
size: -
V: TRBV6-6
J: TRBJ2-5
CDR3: CASTRLSGTGGTQYF
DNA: TGTGCCAGCACCAGACTATCCGGTACGGGGGGGACCCAGTACTTC

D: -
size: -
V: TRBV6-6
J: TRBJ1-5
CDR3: CASSFPGLQQPQHF
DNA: TGTGCCAGCAGTTTCCCGGGGCTACAACAGCCCCAGCATTTT

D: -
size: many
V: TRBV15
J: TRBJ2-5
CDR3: CATSRDQQETQYF
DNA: TGTGCCACCAGCAGAGATCAGCAAGAGACCCAGTACTTC

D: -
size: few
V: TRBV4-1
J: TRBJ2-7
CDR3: CASSQDAGLSSYEQYF
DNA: TGCGCCAGCAGCCAAGATGCAGGGCTGAGCTCCTACGAGCAGTACTTC

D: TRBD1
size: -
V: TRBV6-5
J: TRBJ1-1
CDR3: CASTRGGTGTEAFF
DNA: TGTGCCAGCACCAGAGGGGGCACGGGCACTGAAGCTTTCTTT

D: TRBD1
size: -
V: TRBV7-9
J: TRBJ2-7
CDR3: CASRPGTESYEQYF
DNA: TGTGCCAGCAGACCCGGGACAGAAAGTTACGAGCAGTACTTC

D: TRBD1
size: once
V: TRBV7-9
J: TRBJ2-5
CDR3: CASSLTGVSQETQYF
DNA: TGTGCCAGCAGCTTGACAGGGGTTAGCCAAGAGACCCAGTACTTC

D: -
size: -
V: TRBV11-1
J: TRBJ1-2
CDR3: CASSPRGGLGYTF
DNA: TGTGCCAGCAGCCCAAGGGGAGGGCTAGGCTACACCTTC

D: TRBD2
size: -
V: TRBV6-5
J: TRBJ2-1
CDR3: CASSWTSGYNEQFF
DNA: TGTGCCAGCAGTTGGACTAGCGGCTACAATGAGCAGTTCTTC

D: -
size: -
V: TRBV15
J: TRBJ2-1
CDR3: CATSREAGLGNEQFF
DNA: TGTGCCACCAGCAGAGAGGCAGGGCTAGGCAATGAGCAGTTCTTC

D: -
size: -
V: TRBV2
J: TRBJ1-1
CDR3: CASSLQNTEAFF
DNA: TGTGCCAGCAGCCTCCAGAACACTGAAGCTTTCTTT

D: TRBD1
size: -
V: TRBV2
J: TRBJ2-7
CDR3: CASSADRGIYEQYF
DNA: TGTGCCAGCAGTGCGGACAGGGGTATCTACGAGCAGTACTTC

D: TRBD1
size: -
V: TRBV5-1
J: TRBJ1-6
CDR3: CASSLVQGTVDNSPLHF
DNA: TGCGCCAGCAGCTTGGTACAGGGGACCGTCGACAATTCACCCCTCCACTTT

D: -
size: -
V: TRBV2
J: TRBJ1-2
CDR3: CASSEAWGEGKSGYGYTF
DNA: TGTGCCAGCAGTGAAGCGTGGGGGGAAGGGAAGTCGGGATATGGCTACACCTTC

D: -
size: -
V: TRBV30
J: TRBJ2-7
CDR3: CAWSVRRYEQYF
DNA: TGTGCCTGGAGTGTACGGCGATACGAGCAGTACTTC

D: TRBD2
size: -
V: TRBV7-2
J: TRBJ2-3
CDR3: CASSTSGSSTDTQYF
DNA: TGTGCCAGCAGCACGAGCGGGAGTAGCACAGATACGCAGTATTTT

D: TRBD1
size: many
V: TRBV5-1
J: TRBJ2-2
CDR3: CASSFWTGGSGGELFF
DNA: TGCGCCAGCAGCTTCTGGACAGGGGGTAGCGGCGGGGAGCTGTTTTTT

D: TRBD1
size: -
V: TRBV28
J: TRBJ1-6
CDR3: CAINRGSYNSPLHF
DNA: TGTGCCATCAACAGGGGCTCCTATAATTCACCCCTCCACTTT

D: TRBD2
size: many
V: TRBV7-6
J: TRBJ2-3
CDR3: CASSPPGRPNTQYF
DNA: TGTGCCAGCAGCCCTCCCGGGAGGCCAAACACGCAGTATTTT

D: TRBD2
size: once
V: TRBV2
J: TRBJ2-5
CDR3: CASMVTSGRQETQYF
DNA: TGTGCCAGCATGGTGACTAGCGGACGGCAAGAGACCCAGTACTTC

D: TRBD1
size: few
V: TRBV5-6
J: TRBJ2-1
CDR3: CASSYYLRDRVSQEQFF
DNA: TGTGCCAGCAGCTACTACCTCCGGGACAGGGTTTCTCAGGAGCAGTTCTTC

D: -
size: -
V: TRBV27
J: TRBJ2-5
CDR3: CASSFIGGRETQYF
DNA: TGTGCCAGCAGTTTTATTGGGGGAAGGGAGACCCAGTACTTC

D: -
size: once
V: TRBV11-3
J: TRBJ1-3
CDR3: CASSLVAMVSGNTIYF
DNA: TGTGCCAGCAGCTTAGTTGCTATGGTGTCTGGAAACACCATATATTTT

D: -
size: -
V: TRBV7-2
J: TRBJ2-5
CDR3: CASSFVAGTGKETQYF
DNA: TGTGCCAGCAGCTTTGTCGCCGGCACTGGGAAAGAGACCCAGTACTTC

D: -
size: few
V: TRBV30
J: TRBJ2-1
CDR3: CAGGTYNEQFF
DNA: TGTGCCGGGGGAACATACAATGAGCAGTTCTTC

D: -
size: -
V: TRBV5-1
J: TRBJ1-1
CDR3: CASSLGGRGGGAEAFF
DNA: TGCGCCAGCAGCTTAGGAGGGCGCGGGGGAGGCGCTGAAGCTTTCTTT